The rows below give T cell receptor beta chains drawn from one sample of a study of blood T cells in healthy people across ages. Each CDR3 protein is one row after TCRdb ran MiXCR on the 5' RACE reads. The sample consists of around 1,000,000 distinct CDR3 sequences, almost 25% of them appearing once. This same sample was also part of a study on T cells of mothers and their children.

The sample comprised blood. The receptors come from a girl between 2 and 10 years old in good health. The CDR3 runs from the conserved cysteine through the conserved F or W. Fields, in order: J gene, D gene, V gene, clone size, CDR3 protein, CDR3 DNA. A D gene is named only where the DNA matches it firmly. For some rows the clone size is stated as once, few or many, or as a class when expanded; others skip it.

TRBJ2-1 | TRBD2 | TRBV20-1 | few | CSARETSGGRNEQFF | TGCAGTGCTAGAGAAACTAGCGGGGGTCGCAATGAGCAGTTCTTC
TRBJ2-7 | . | TRBV6-5 | few | CASTAAGYEQYF | TGTGCCAGCACGGCGGCCGGCTACGAGCAGTACTTC
TRBJ1-5 | . | TRBV29-1 | many | CSVGDGNQPQHF | TGCAGCGTTGGGGACGGCAATCAGCCCCAGCATTTT
TRBJ2-6 | . | TRBV5-5 | . | CASSFVAWSSGANVLTF | TGTGCCAGCAGCTTCGTGGCGTGGAGCTCTGGGGCCAACGTCCTGACTTTC
TRBJ2-1 | TRBD2 | TRBV20-1 | few | CSARGLAGRGNEQFF | TGCAGTGCTAGAGGACTAGCGGGAAGGGGCAATGAGCAGTTCTTC
TRBJ2-3 | . | TRBV29-1 | few | CSSELADTQYF | TGCAGCTCAGAGCTGGCGGATACGCAGTATTTT
TRBJ1-4 | . | TRBV14 | . | CASSQEFNREGDEKLFF | TGTGCCAGCAGCCAAGAATTCAACAGGGAAGGTGATGAAAAACTGTTTTTT
TRBJ2-6 | . | TRBV14 | once | CASRDKLAGANVLTF | TGTGCCAGCAGAGATAAGCTCGCCGGGGCCAACGTCCTGACTTTC
TRBJ2-4 | . | TRBV12-3/TRBV12-4 | few | CASSLAGGGQNIQYF | TGTGCCAGCAGTTTAGCCGGCGGGGGCCAAAACATTCAGTACTTC
TRBJ2-7 | . | TRBV7-9 | . | CASSRFGDSYEQYF | TGTGCCAGCAGCCGGTTCGGAGACTCCTACGAGCAGTACTTC
TRBJ2-5 | . | TRBV5-6 | . | CASSLRLGFQYF | TGTGCCAGCAGCTTGCGGCTAGGGTTCCAGTACTTC
TRBJ1-1 | . | TRBV6-2/TRBV6-3 | . | CASSYLRDNTEAFF | TGTGCCAGCAGTTACCTTCGGGATAACACTGAAGCTTTCTTT
TRBJ2-5 | . | TRBV7-2 | many | CASSLVVGRYQETQYF | TGTGCCAGCAGCTTAGTTGTGGGACGGTACCAAGAGACCCAGTACTTC
TRBJ2-1 | . | TRBV12-3/TRBV12-4 | few | CASTPSSYNEQFF | TGTGCCAGCACGCCAAGCTCCTACAATGAGCAGTTCTTC
TRBJ2-1 | . | TRBV29-1 | . | CSVEGTGTEQFF | TGCAGCGTTGAAGGAACCGGAACCGAGCAGTTCTTC
TRBJ2-2 | . | TRBV20-1 | few | CSARTRGNTGELFF | TGCAGTGCTAGAACCAGGGGCAACACCGGGGAGCTGTTTTTT
TRBJ2-2 | . | TRBV10-3 | . | CAISSNPTGEGTGELFF | TGTGCCATCAGCTCTAATCCGACAGGGGAGGGGACCGGGGAGCTGTTTTTT
TRBJ2-1 | TRBD1 | TRBV11-2 | . | CASSLGPAGGFNEQFF | TGTGCCAGCAGCTTAGGCCCGGCAGGGGGCTTCAATGAGCAGTTCTTC
TRBJ2-1 | . | TRBV7-2 | few | CASSLEGNGQFF | TGTGCCAGCAGCTTAGAAGGGAATGGGCAGTTCTTC
TRBJ2-7 | TRBD2 | TRBV4-1 | . | CASSQGTSGRVYEQYF | TGCGCCAGCAGCCAGGGGACTAGCGGGAGGGTGTACGAGCAGTACTTC
TRBJ2-3 | . | TRBV6-1 | few | CASSEGVLSADTQYF | TGTGCCAGCAGTGAAGGGGTTCTATCCGCAGATACGCAGTATTTT
TRBJ2-7 | . | TRBV6-6 | . | CAGSLLGDDEQYF | TGTGCCGGATCCCTTCTCGGGGACGACGAGCAGTACTTC
TRBJ1-2 | TRBD1 | TRBV7-9 | few | CASSLEGAGAWGYTF | TGTGCCAGCAGCTTAGAGGGGGCGGGCGCCTGGGGCTACACCTTC
TRBJ2-1 | TRBD2 | TRBV6-5 | . | CASTSGGAGEQFF | TGTGCCAGCACTAGCGGGGGGGCCGGGGAGCAGTTCTTC
TRBJ1-3 | TRBD1 | TRBV12-5 | . | CASLRGLGNTIYF | TGTGCTAGTCTCAGGGGGCTTGGAAACACCATATATTTT
TRBJ2-2 | . | TRBV7-3 | few | CASSPWARTAGELFF | TGTGCCAGCAGCCCCTGGGCGAGGACAGCCGGGGAGCTGTTTTTT
TRBJ1-1 | . | TRBV7-9 | few | CASQYEAFF | TGTGCCAGTCAGTATGAAGCTTTCTTT
TRBJ1-2 | . | TRBV9 | few | CASSGRAQGLGYTF | TGTGCCAGCAGCGGCCGGGCCCAGGGGTTGGGCTACACCTTC
TRBJ1-1 | . | TRBV11-1 | few | CASSLARDTEAFF | TGTGCCAGCAGCTTAGCAAGGGACACTGAAGCTTTCTTT
TRBJ1-1 | TRBD1 | TRBV29-1 | few | CSVDQGEHPEAFF | TGCAGCGTTGATCAGGGGGAGCATCCTGAAGCTTTCTTT
TRBJ2-4 | TRBD2 | TRBV27 | few | CASSPSSSGGGIQYF | TGTGCCAGCAGCCCTTCCAGTAGCGGGGGCGGCATTCAGTACTTC
TRBJ2-7 | . | TRBV2 | . | CASSEGPFYEQYF | TGTGCCAGCAGCGAGGGTCCTTTCTACGAGCAGTACTTC
TRBJ2-5 | TRBD1 | TRBV5-1 | . | CASSGRDREEEETQYF | TGCGCCAGCAGCGGCCGGGACAGGGAGGAGGAAGAGACCCAGTACTTC
TRBJ2-1 | TRBD2 | TRBV29-1 | . | CSESGRASNEQFF | TGCAGCGAAAGCGGGAGGGCATCGAATGAGCAGTTCTTC
TRBJ2-3 | TRBD1 | TRBV6-5 | . | CASSYRDRAQDTQYF | TGTGCCAGCAGTTACCGGGACAGGGCTCAAGATACGCAGTATTTT
TRBJ2-1 | . | TRBV12-3/TRBV12-4 | few | CASSPPGGYYNEQFF | TGTGCCAGCAGTCCCCCCGGGGGATACTACAATGAGCAGTTCTTC
TRBJ2-7 | . | TRBV3-1 | . | CASSQVLDRMDNEQYF | TGTGCCAGCAGCCAAGTACTAGACAGAATGGACAACGAGCAGTACTTC
TRBJ1-3 | . | TRBV3-1 | . | CASSLLGRDTIYF | TGTGCCAGCAGCCTCCTCGGACGAGACACCATATATTTT